The 26 T cell receptor beta chains below were found in one sample sequenced in a study of T cell changes during pregnancy in multiple sclerosis. Sequencing used immunoSEQ multiplex PCR; TCRdb keeps in-frame clones, though not all of them. The repertoire has tens of thousands of clones, about 90% of them found once; the top ten carry less than 0.6%. The sequencing used CD4+ T cells from peripheral blood mononuclear cells, collected in the third trimester of pregnancy. These receptors were taken from a female donor with multiple sclerosis, enrolled in a pregnancy study.

This chain links TRBV5-1 with TRBJ1-5, with a weak D call TRBD1 (5 bases). Per germline, CDR1 SGHRS and CDR2 YFSETQ. The V end was cut by 0 bases, the J end by 3 bases, with 10 bases between. The CDR3 length is 15 residues. CDR3 DNA: TGCGCCAGCAGCTTGGCCCCAGGGTTCAATCAGCCCCAGCATTTT. Amino acids: CASSLAPGFNQPQHF. The variable domain in full, completed from reference TRBV5-1 and TRBJ1-5, reads KAGVTQTPRYLIKTRGQQVTLSCSPISGHRSVSWYQQTPGQGLQFLFEYFSETQRNKGNFPGRFSGRQFSNSRSEMNVSTLELGDSALYLCASSLAPGFNQPQHFGDGTRLSIL.

The chain uses TRBV5-1 and TRBJ2-1; TRBD2 aligns across 7 bases. Germline lookup yields CDR1 SGHRS and CDR2 YFSETQ. The trim removed 4 bases at V and 5 bases at J, leaving 12 bases unmatched. CDR3 length equals 16 residues. In nucleotides, the CDR3 is TGCGCCAGCAGCCCCCTGGTGAGCGGGGAAAACAATGAGCAGTTCTTC. This encodes CASSPLVSGENNEQFF.

The chain recombines TRBV19 with TRBJ1-2; tentative D call: TRBD1 (5 bases). V shed 3 bases and J shed 6 bases, with 14 bases lying between them. The V gene's germline CDR1 is LNHDA and CDR2 SQIVND (reference sequence). The CDR3 has 14 residues. The CDR3 DNA reads TGTGCCAGTAGTATTGGGGGGACCGGAAATGGCTACACCTTC. It is translated as CASSIGGTGNGYTF.

A few counts support this clone. The J gene is TRBJ1-1, the V gene TRBV9; tentatively, D is TRBD1 (5 bases). The V end was cut by 0 bases, the J end by 4 bases, with 10 bases between. Germline V gene data show CDR1 as SGDLS and CDR2 as YYNGEE. The CDR3 runs 14 residues. CDR3 sequence (DNA): TGTGCCAGCAGCGTAGGGGAGGGGTTCACTGAAGCTTTCTTT. This gives the protein CASSVGEGFTEAFF.

This clone was seen only a few times. J is TRBJ1-5 and V is TRBV10-1; D not certain. The germline V gene has CDR1 WNHNN and CDR2 SYGVQD (reference sequence). The ends were cut back, 2 bases at V and 2 bases at J, with 7 bases in the middle. This CDR3 region has 14 residues. The CDR3 DNA is TGCGCCAGCAGTGAGCGGGAGCGCAATCAGCCCCAGCATTTT. This sequence encodes CASSERERNQPQHF.

This clone occurred once. The chain is built from TRBV9 and TRBJ2-5, with 7 bases that match TRBD1. V dropped 4 bases and J dropped 6; count of bases not matched to a gene: 6. The germline CDR1 and CDR2 sequences are SGDLS and YYNGEE. The CDR3 has 13 residues. CDR3 protein: CASSLRDSQTQYF. The CDR3 region has the DNA TGTGCCAGCAGCTTACGGGACAGTCAGACCCAGTACTTC.

This chain uses TRBV18 with TRBJ1-1; tentatively, D is TRBD1 (6 bases). V lost 3 bases to trimming and J lost 1 base, with 15 bases between them. The CDR3 is 16 residues long. The germline gives CDR1 KGHSH, CDR2 LQKENI. This CDR3 is CASSPESTGKNTEAFF. The CDR3 DNA is TGTGCCAGCTCACCGGAGTCAACAGGGAAGAACACTGAAGCTTTCTTT.

This clone appeared once. The chain combines TRBV4-2 with TRBJ2-5; D gene ambiguous. The CDR3 is made up of 15 amino acids. CDR1 is LGHNA, CDR2 YNFKEQ, per germline. V was pared by 4 bases and J by 5 bases, with 17 bases between. CDR3 residues: CASSPSSPISETQYF. In DNA form, the CDR3 reads TGTGCCAGCAGCCCGAGTAGTCCAATTTCGGAGACCCAGTACTTC.

V and J are TRBV6-1 and TRBJ1-5, with 8 nucleotides matching TRBD1. Germline assignment: CDR1 MNHNS and CDR2 SASEGT. V was clipped by 5 bases and J by 5 bases; unmatched bases: 8. The CDR3 has 15 residues. The CDR3 nucleotides are TGTGCCAGCAGTTCACTCACAGGGGGTGATCAGCCCCAGCATTTT. Its translation is CASSSLTGGDQPQHF.

The genes are TRBV19 and TRBJ2-1; D uncertain. The germline V gene has CDR1 LNHDA and CDR2 SQIVND (reference sequence). Trimming left V 5 bases short and J 2 bases short, with 19 bases between. The CDR3 contains 17 residues. CDR3: CASSPAAQASTYNEQFF. CDR3 nucleotide sequence: TGTGCCAGTAGTCCGGCAGCCCAGGCATCTACCTACAATGAGCAGTTCTTC. The full variable domain, rest sourced from reference TRBV19 and TRBJ2-1, is DGGITQSPKYLFRKEGQNVTLSCEQNLNHDAMYWYRQDPGQGLRLIYYSQIVNDFQKGDIAEGYSVSREKKESFPLTVTSAQKNPTAFYLCASSPAAQASTYNEQFFGPGTRLTVL.

This clone was picked up a small number of times. V gene TRBV5-1 combines with J gene TRBJ1-1, with D tentatively TRBD1 (5 bases). V lost 0 bases and J 5 bases, leaving 14 bases between the germline ends. The germline gives CDR1 SGHRS, CDR2 YFSETQ. This CDR3 contains 15 residues. This chain's CDR3 is CASSLEARAKTEAFF. CDR3 nucleotide sequence: TGCGCCAGCAGCTTGGAGGCCAGGGCAAAGACTGAAGCTTTCTTT. The entire variable domain, with the rest obtained from reference TRBV5-1 and TRBJ1-1, is as follows: KAGVTQTPRYLIKTRGQQVTLSCSPISGHRSVSWYQQTPGQGLQFLFEYFSETQRNKGNFPGRFSGRQFSNSRSEMNVSTLELGDSALYLCASSLEARAKTEAFFGQGTRLTVV.

This chain links TRBV5-8 with TRBJ1-6; D is unclear. Trimming shortened V by 6 bases and J by 0 bases, and 13 bases separated the two germline ends. The CDR3 sequence is 16 residues long. Germline assignment: CDR1 SGHTS and CDR2 YDEGEE. The CDR3 DNA reads as TGTGCCAGCAACTCTTTGGGGAGCTCCTATAATTCACCCCTCCACTTT. This encodes CASNSLGSSYNSPLHF.

The genes are TRBV4-1 and TRBJ2-7, with 8 bases lining up with TRBD2. The CDR3 has 15 amino acids. V trimming: 4 bases; J trimming: 5 bases; junction bases outside the gene matches: 10. Germline-derived CDR1 and CDR2 are MGHRA and YSYEKL. CDR3 protein: CASSPHGLAQDEQYF. For the CDR3, the DNA is TGCGCCAGCAGCCCTCACGGACTAGCTCAAGACGAGCAGTACTTC.

The chain recombines TRBV7-9 with TRBJ2-7, with 8 bases identical to TRBD2. J lost 4 bases, V lost 5 bases, and 13 bases had no gene match. This CDR3 has 16 amino acids. Per germline, CDR1 SEHNR and CDR2 FQNEAQ (reference sequence). CDR3 nucleotide sequence: TGTGCCAGCAGCGCGGGCGGTGGGCGGGGGGTTTACGAGCAGTACTTC. This sequence encodes CASSAGGGRGVYEQYF.

The chain joins TRBV7-2 to TRBJ2-5; weak D call: TRBD1 (5 bases). Looked up from germline, CDR1 is SGHTA and CDR2 is FQGNSA. The CDR3 spans 13 residues. Trimming took off 2 bases at V and 7 bases at J, with 11 bases between the two ends. CDR3 residues: CASSLLVGATQYF. The CDR3 nucleotides read TGTGCCAGCAGCTTATTAGTTGGGGCGACCCAGTACTTC.

The gene calls are TRBV5-1 and TRBJ2-2, with a possible D match to TRBD1 (6 bases). Germline CDR1 and CDR2: SGHRS and YFSETQ. V shed 4 bases and J shed 0 bases, with 13 bases lying between them. The CDR3 runs 16 residues. The CDR3 here is CASSMTGDTNTGELFF. The CDR3 DNA reads as TGCGCCAGCAGCATGACCGGGGACACGAACACCGGGGAGCTGTTTTTT.

The genes are TRBV29-1 and TRBJ2-3; a weak D match, TRBD2 (7 bases). The CDR3 loop spans 14 amino acids. With 7 bases removed from V and 6 bases from J, the gap between germline ends came to 20 bases. Germline V lookup: CDR1 SQVTM, CDR2 ANQGSEA. The CDR3 here is CSGGGTPLADTQYF. The CDR3 DNA reads as TGCAGCGGGGGGGGGACACCGCTCGCGGATACGCAGTATTTT.

The CDR3 nucleotides are TGTGCCAGCAGTCGGACAGGGGATGGCTACACCTTC. The encoded protein is CASSRTGDGYTF. The chain recombines TRBV6-5 with TRBJ1-2, with 9 nucleotides matching TRBD1. Germline V gene lookup returns CDR1 MNHEY and CDR2 SVGAGI. V gave up 5 bases and J gave up 6 bases; unmatched junction bases: 1. CDR3 size: 12 residues.

This chain connects TRBV4-1 to TRBJ2-7; the match to TRBD2 covers 7 bases. The J segment lost 2 bases and the V segment lost 4 bases, leaving 8 bases of the junction unmatched. This CDR3 has 15 residues. Per germline, CDR1 MGHRA and CDR2 YSYEKL. In nucleotides, the CDR3 is TGCGCCAGCAGCCCCGGGGGGATTGGAACCTACGAGCAGTACTTC. Amino acid sequence: CASSPGGIGTYEQYF.

V and J are TRBV6-6 and TRBJ1-2; the D gene is possibly TRBD1 (5 bases). Trimming pared 6 bases from V and 8 bases from J, leaving 16 bases between. The CDR3 runs 13 residues. Per the germline V gene, CDR1 is MNHNY and CDR2 is SVGAGI (reference sequence). For the CDR3, the DNA is TGTGCCAGCAGGGGGACTCCTACGGGGGGCTACACCTTC. Amino acids: CASRGTPTGGYTF.

The chain joins TRBV19 to TRBJ2-1; weak D call: TRBD1 (6 bases). The CDR3 length is 14 residues. V was clipped by 9 bases and J by 2 bases, with 14 bases between them. Germline lookup yields CDR1 LNHDA and CDR2 SQIVND (reference sequence). CDR3 DNA: TGTGCCAGCAACCGGGACACGACCTACAATGAGCAGTTCTTC. This codes for CASNRDTTYNEQFF.

The rearrangement uses TRBV27 and TRBJ1-6; 10 bases agree with TRBD1. The J segment lost 10 bases and the V segment lost 3 bases, leaving 6 bases of the junction unmatched. The CDR3 contains 15 residues. Germline values: CDR1 MNHEY, CDR2 SMNVEV (reference sequence). The CDR3 coding sequence is TGTGCCAGCAGTTTCTGGACAGGGGGACGCTCACCCCTCCACTTT. Amino acids: CASSFWTGGRSPLHF.

CDR3 bases: TGTGCCAGCAGCGTAGACAGGGGCGAGCAGTACTTC. Translated: CASSVDRGEQYF. The rearrangement uses TRBV9 and TRBJ2-7, with 7 bases identical to TRBD1. Germline CDR1 and CDR2: SGDLS and YYNGEE. CDR3 length: 12 amino acids. V trimming: 0 bases; J trimming: 6 bases; junction bases outside the gene matches: 0.

The V and J genes are TRBV11-2 and TRBJ2-5, with TRBD1 matching 7 bases. Per the germline V gene, CDR1 is SGHAT and CDR2 is FQNNGV. With V trimmed by 1 base and J by 5 bases, 7 bases remained unmatched. The CDR3 sequence is 15 residues long. The CDR3 coding sequence is TGTGCCAGCAGCTTAGGACAGGGCCCACGGGAGACCCAGTACTTC. As protein: CASSLGQGPRETQYF.

Worth noting for this clone: This CDR3 fails to terminate in the conserved phenylalanine or tryptophan, so it likely reflects a read error. The rearrangement joins TRBV10-3 to TRBJ1-6, with 8 bases aligning to TRBD1. The CDR3 is 13 amino acids. The V gene's germline CDR1 is ENHRY and CDR2 SYGVKD. The V and J ends lost 8 bases and 7 bases, in that order; junction bases with no gene match: 4. This CDR3 reads CAIGTGPNSPLHL. Here the CDR3 DNA reads TGTGCCATCGGGACAGGACCCAATTCACCCCTCCACCTT.

V is TRBV18 and J is TRBJ2-7; the D gene is possibly TRBD1 (6 bases). This CDR3 is 14 amino acids long. Germline V CDR1 and CDR2: KGHSH, LQKENI. Trimming took 3 bases from V and 0 from J, leaving 9 bases between them. In DNA, the CDR3 is TGTGCCAGCTCACCCCGGGACAACTCCTACGAGCAGTACTTC. It yields the protein CASSPRDNSYEQYF.